The 4 T cell receptor beta chains below come from one sample, sequenced in a study of OX40 agonist ivuxolimab in advanced cancers. Sequenced by immunoSEQ multiplex PCR; TCRdb stores in-frame clones only, minus some. The table has under 65,000 clones, around 85% seen once; the top ten hold about 20%. Material: CD4+ or CD8+ T cells sorted from blood, obtained in a trial of the OX40 agonist ivuxolimab. The receptors were sampled from an adult with an advanced solid tumor such as melanoma, head and neck, liver or kidney cancer.

This chain uses TRBV15 with TRBJ2-3, with D possibly being TRBD1 or TRBD2 (6 bases each). Germline CDR1 reads LNHNV; CDR2 reads YYDKDF (reference sequence). The germline V and J ends were trimmed by 0 bases and 3 bases, with 13 bases remaining between them. The CDR3 sequence is 16 residues long. The CDR3 loop reads CATSRDLSGATDTQYF. The CDR3 DNA is TGTGCCACCAGCAGAGATTTATCGGGGGCTACAGATACGCAGTATTTT. The complete variable domain, with remaining parts taken from reference TRBV15 and TRBJ2-3, reads DAMVIQNPRYQVTQFGKPVTLSCSQTLNHNVMYWYQQKSSQAPKLLFHYYDKDFNNEADTPDNFQSRRPNTSFCFLDIRSPGLGDTAMYLCATSRDLSGATDTQYFGPGTRLTVL.

The chain has TRBV6-5 and TRBJ1-2; no clear D gene. Per germline, CDR1 MNHEY and CDR2 SVGAGI. Trimming left V 0 bases short and J 6 bases short, with 8 bases between. This CDR3 is built from 13 residues. In DNA form, the CDR3 reads TGTGCCAGCAGTTACTCGAGTGGAAATGGCTACACCTTC. Amino acids: CASSYSSGNGYTF.

V gene TRBV6-6 combines with J gene TRBJ1-3; 8 bases are shared with TRBD1. V lost 3 bases, J lost 8 bases, and 9 bases stayed unmatched. CDR3 length equals 15 residues. Germline CDR1 and CDR2: MNHNY and SVGAGI (reference sequence). CDR3 amino acids: CASSYIRQGSDTIYF. The CDR3 nucleotides are TGTGCCAGCAGTTATATCAGACAGGGGTCTGACACCATATATTTT.

The J gene is TRBJ2-3, the V gene TRBV2, with TRBD2 matching 12 bases. Per the germline V gene, CDR1 is SNHLY and CDR2 is FYNNEI. The V gene end was trimmed by 3 bases and the J gene end by 8 bases; junction bases not matched to a gene: 9. This CDR3 is 16 amino acids long. CDR3 nucleotides: TGTGCCAGCAGTGATCCCCTAGCGGGGGGGCCCTTTACGCAGTATTTT. Residues: CASSDPLAGGPFTQYF.